The 15 T cell receptor beta chains below come from one sample, sequenced in a study of cytomegalovirus exposure and HLA in healthy donors listed by TCRdb under 2017. Libraries were constructed by the immunoSEQ multiplex PCR assay. TCRdb stores this immuneACCESS table with in-frame sequences only. Part of the clones is absent; in the studies checked, under half of the shortfall reflects unresolved V genes, and no reason is known for the rest. This sample has about 56,000 clones in its table, and around nine tenths of those were observed once. The ten top clones hold roughly 1.1% of the sample. Sequences were obtained from PBMCs. The source of these receptors is a man aged 18 to 29 in good health and CMV-seronegative.

V is TRBV28 and J is TRBJ2-3, with D possibly TRBD1 on 5 matching bases. Per the germline V gene, CDR1 is MDHEN and CDR2 is SYDVKM. Between the trimmed V and J ends, which lost 7 bases and 14 bases, there was a span of 16 bases. CDR3 length: 11 amino acids. CDR3 sequence: CASTGDRVPYF. In DNA, the CDR3 is TGTGCCAGCACCGGAGACAGAGTACCGTATTTT.

V gene TRBV15 combines with J gene TRBJ2-7; 8 positions agree with TRBD2. The CDR3 length is 16 residues. Germline V gene data show CDR1 as LNHNV and CDR2 as YYDKDF (reference sequence). V was pared by 1 base and J by 3 bases, with 8 bases of the junction left unmatched. CDR3 loop: CATSRGTSLADYEQYF. Here the CDR3 DNA reads TGTGCCACCAGCAGAGGGACGTCACTAGCGGACTACGAGCAGTACTTC.

V is TRBV27 and J is TRBJ2-1; TRBD2 aligns across 7 bases. The CDR3 extends over 12 amino acids. After removal of 6 bases from V and 12 bases from J, the junction contained 8 bases not matched to a gene. Per germline, CDR1 MNHEY and CDR2 SMNVEV (reference sequence). In DNA form, the CDR3 reads TGTGCCAGCAGCTTCGGACGGGAGGCGCAGTTCTTC. It encodes CASSFGREAQFF.

The V gene is TRBV29-1, the J gene TRBJ1-1; 10 bases agree with TRBD1. Germline CDR1 and CDR2: SQVTM and ANQGSEA. CDR3 length: 14 residues. V gave up 2 bases and J gave up 3 bases; unmatched junction bases: 3. The CDR3 sequence: CSVEKGQGYTEAFF. Written as DNA, the CDR3 is TGCAGCGTTGAAAAGGGACAGGGGTACACTGAAGCTTTCTTT.

This rearrangement joins TRBV5-5 to TRBJ1-1; weak D call: TRBD1 (5 bases). CDR1 and CDR2 (germline): SGHKS, YYEKEE (reference sequence). The CDR3 spans 15 residues. V shed 3 bases and J shed 2 bases, with 14 bases lying between them. The CDR3 reads CASSWTGTTNTEAFF. CDR3 nucleotide sequence: TGTGCCAGCAGCTGGACCGGGACTACAAACACTGAAGCTTTCTTT.

The V and J genes are TRBV9 and TRBJ2-1, with D unresolved. The V gene lost 1 base and the J gene lost 5 bases, with 10 bases spanning the gap. The CDR3 covers 14 residues. Germline assignment: CDR1 SGDLS and CDR2 YYNGEE. In nucleotides, the CDR3 is TGTGCCAGCAGCGTATTAGGAACTAACAATGAGCAGTTCTTC. Its protein is CASSVLGTNNEQFF.

By share, this clone counts as medium-sized. The rearrangement joins TRBV6-5 to TRBJ2-7; 10 positions agree with TRBD2. Germline CDR1 and CDR2: MNHEY and SVGAGI. The V segment lost 6 bases and the J segment 4 bases; nucleotides outside the gene matches: 3. There are 13 residues in the CDR3. CDR3 nucleotides: TGTGCCAGCAGGGGACTAGCGAGTTACGAGCAGTACTTC. It translates to CASRGLASYEQYF.

This chain connects TRBV7-9 to TRBJ2-3, with 9 nucleotides matching TRBD2. The CDR3 loop spans 14 amino acids. CDR1 is SEHNR and CDR2 is FQNEAQ in the germline V gene (reference sequence). After removal of 4 bases from V and 5 bases from J, the junction contained 4 bases not matched to a gene. The CDR3 loop is CASSSLTSGDTQYF. The CDR3 DNA reads as TGTGCCAGCAGCTCCCTGACTAGCGGAGATACGCAGTATTTT.

CDR3 nucleotides: TGTGCCAGCAGCCACCGGGACAGAACGAACACTGAAGCTTTCTTT. Its protein is CASSHRDRTNTEAFF. The chain employs TRBV7-9 and TRBJ1-1; 7 nucleotides agree with TRBD1. After removal of 5 bases from V and 1 base from J, the junction contained 7 bases not matched to a gene. The CDR3 spans 15 residues. Germline V gene sequence: CDR1 SEHNR, CDR2 FQNEAQ (reference sequence). Full variable domain (rest looked up from reference TRBV7-9 and TRBJ1-1): DTGVSQNPRHKITKRGQNVTFRCDPISEHNRLYWYRQTLGQGPEFLTYFQNEAQLEKSRLLSDRFSAERPKGSFSTLEIQRTEQGDSAMYLCASSHRDRTNTEAFFGQGTRLTVV.

The chain employs TRBV15 and TRBJ2-3; D possibly corresponds to TRBD2 (5 bases). CDR3 length: 13 residues. Germline loops: CDR1 LNHNV, CDR2 YYDKDF (reference sequence). V lost 1 base to trimming and J lost 3 bases, with 5 bases between them. The CDR3 spells CATSRGGTDTQYF. The CDR3 DNA sequence: TGTGCCACCAGCAGAGGAGGGACAGATACGCAGTATTTT.

The chain carries TRBV6-5 and TRBJ1-2, with D tentatively TRBD1 (5 bases). Germline CDR1 and CDR2: MNHEY and SVGAGI. Trimming removed 7 bases at V and 4 bases at J, with 13 bases between. This CDR3 has 13 amino acids. The CDR3 sequence is CASTPGSGYGYTF. CDR3 DNA sequence: TGTGCCAGCACCCCAGGGTCGGGCTATGGCTACACCTTC.

The chain is built from TRBV4-2 and TRBJ1-2; unclear D gene. The CDR3 sequence is 14 residues long. Per germline, CDR1 LGHNA and CDR2 YNFKEQ. The V end was cut by 0 bases, the J end by 7 bases, with 12 bases between. The CDR3 spells CASSQERVGFGYTF. The DNA of the CDR3 is TGTGCCAGCAGCCAAGAGCGGGTAGGGTTTGGCTACACCTTC.

The chain uses TRBV4-3 and TRBJ2-7; TRBD2 aligns across 8 bases. The CDR3 is 17 amino acids. The junction had 10 bases not matched to a gene; V was cut back by 2 bases and J by 1 base. Germline values: CDR1 LGHNA, CDR2 YSLEER. The CDR3 reads CASSQWSVAGSSYEQYF. For the CDR3, the DNA is TGCGCCAGCAGCCAATGGTCGGTAGCGGGAAGTTCCTACGAGCAGTACTTC.

V and J are TRBV5-1 and TRBJ2-5; 7 bases are shared with TRBD2. This CDR3 contains 15 residues. Trimming took 2 bases from V and 2 from J; bases not matched to a gene: 6. Germline lookup yields CDR1 SGHRS and CDR2 YFSETQ. The CDR3 loop is CASSFYRGVQETQYF. DNA for the CDR3: TGCGCCAGCAGCTTCTATCGGGGGGTACAAGAGACCCAGTACTTC.

The chain combines TRBV28 with TRBJ2-7; 8 bases line up with TRBD2. This CDR3 comprises 13 residues. Per germline, CDR1 MDHEN and CDR2 SYDVKM. With 6 bases clipped from V and 6 bases from J, the junction kept 7 bases outside the gene matches. Here the CDR3 DNA reads TGTGCCAGCAGAGGAGCGGGAGCAGCCGAGCAGTACTTC. Amino acids: CASRGAGAAEQYF.